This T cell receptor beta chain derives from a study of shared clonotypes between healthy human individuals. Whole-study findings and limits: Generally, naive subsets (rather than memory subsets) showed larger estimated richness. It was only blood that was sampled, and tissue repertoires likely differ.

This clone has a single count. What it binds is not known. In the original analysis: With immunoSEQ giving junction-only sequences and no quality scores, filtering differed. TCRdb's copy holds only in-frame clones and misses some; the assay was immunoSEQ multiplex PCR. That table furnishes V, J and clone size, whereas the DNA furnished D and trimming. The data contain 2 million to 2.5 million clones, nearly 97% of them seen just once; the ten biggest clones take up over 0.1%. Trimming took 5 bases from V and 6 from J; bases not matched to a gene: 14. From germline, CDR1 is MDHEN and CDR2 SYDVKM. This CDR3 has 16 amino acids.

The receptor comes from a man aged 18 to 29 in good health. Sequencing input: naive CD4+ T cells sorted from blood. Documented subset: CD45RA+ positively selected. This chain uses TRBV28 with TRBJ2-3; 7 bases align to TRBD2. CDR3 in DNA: TGTGCCAGCAGTCCAATGCGGGGGTTCCCCAGGGATACGCAGTATTTT. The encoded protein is CASSPMRGFPRDTQYF.